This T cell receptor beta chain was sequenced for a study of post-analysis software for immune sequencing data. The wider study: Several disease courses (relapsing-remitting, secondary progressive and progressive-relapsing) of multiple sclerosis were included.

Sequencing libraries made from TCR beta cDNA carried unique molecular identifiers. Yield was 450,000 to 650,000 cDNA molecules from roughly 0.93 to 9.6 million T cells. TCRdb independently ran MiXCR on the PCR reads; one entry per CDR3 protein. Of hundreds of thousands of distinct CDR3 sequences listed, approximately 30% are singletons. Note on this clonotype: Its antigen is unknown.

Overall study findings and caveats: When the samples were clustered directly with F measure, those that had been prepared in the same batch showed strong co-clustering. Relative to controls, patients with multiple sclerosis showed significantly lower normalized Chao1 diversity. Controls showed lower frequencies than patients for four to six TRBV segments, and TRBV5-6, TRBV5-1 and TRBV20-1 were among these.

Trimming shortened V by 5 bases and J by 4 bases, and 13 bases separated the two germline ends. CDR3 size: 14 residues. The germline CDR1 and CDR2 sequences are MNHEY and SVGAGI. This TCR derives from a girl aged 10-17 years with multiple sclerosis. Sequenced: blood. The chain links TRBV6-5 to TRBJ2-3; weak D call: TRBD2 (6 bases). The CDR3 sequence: CASSNTGVADTQYF. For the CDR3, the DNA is TGTGCCAGCAGTAACACGGGAGTAGCAGATACGCAGTATTTT.